Listed here is a single T cell receptor (beta chain). Just one base apart from a much larger clone, this may be a read error. This entry comes from a study of T-cell memory formation after mild COVID-19. The overall study: TCR clusters showed largely donor specificity.

5'RACE primed at constant segments yielded TCR alpha and TCR beta cDNA libraries bearing sample barcodes and UMIs. In TCRdb, the 5' RACE reads were re-called with MiXCR into one record per CDR3 protein. The repertoire holds about 390,000 distinct CDR3 sequences, with approximately 15% as singletons. The sequence derives from a man younger than 30 who had mild COVID-19 (a few samples of this study predate the infection). Cell type and time point are not known. Sequenced: PBMCs or a T cell subset sorted from them (not recorded which).

This CDR3 is CSARASGGADTQYF. The DNA for the CDR3 is TGCAGTGCTAGGGCTAGCGGGGGCGCAGATACGCAGTATTTT. The V and J genes are TRBV20-1 and TRBJ2-3; TRBD2 agrees at 10 bases. The V gene's germline CDR1 is DFQATT and CDR2 SNEGSKA (reference sequence). This CDR3 is 14 amino acids long. V shed 3 bases and J 4 bases; nucleotides not matched to a gene: 4.